A single sample gave rise to the 23 T cell receptor beta chains below, sequenced in a study of shared clonotypes between healthy human individuals. Sequencing was performed with immunoSEQ multiplex PCR; in TCRdb, only in-frame clones are kept and a portion is missing. The profile shows about 1 million clones, roughly 75% of them singletons. The sequencing sample was made of memory CD4+ T cells sorted from blood. Subset described: CD45RA-negative fraction. The receptors originated from a man between 18 and 35 years old in good health.

The chain links TRBV2 to TRBJ1-2; 8 nucleotides align to TRBD1. The germline CDR1 and CDR2 sequences are SNHLY and FYNNEI. Trimming removed 10 bases from V and 6 bases from J; junction bases left unmatched: 10. The CDR3 is made up of 13 amino acids. CDR3 in DNA: TGTGCCACCCGGGGACAGGAAGAGAATGGCTACACCTTC. Amino acids: CATRGQEENGYTF.

The rearrangement joins TRBV4-3 to TRBJ2-1; D may be TRBD2 (5 bases). CDR1 and CDR2 from the germline V gene are LGHNA and YSLEER. This CDR3 has 15 amino acids. Trimming removed 3 bases from V and 1 base from J, with 10 bases in between. The CDR3 DNA is TGCGCCAGCAGCCAGAGGCCGGGGTCCTACAATGAGCAGTTCTTC. It yields the protein CASSQRPGSYNEQFF.

This clone was detected only a few times. The chain carries TRBV6-6 and TRBJ1-2; D call uncertain. CDR3 size: 14 residues. Germline V lookup: CDR1 MNHNY, CDR2 SVGAGI (reference sequence). Trimming removed 7 bases at V and 1 base at J, with 13 bases between. CDR3 DNA: TGTGCCAGCACGTCTGATAGGGTTAACTATGGCTACACCTTC. Its translation is CASTSDRVNYGYTF.

The chain joins TRBV6-5 to TRBJ1-1; D is undetermined. The V gene lost 11 bases and the J gene lost 1 base, with 11 bases spanning the gap. This CDR3 spans 12 amino acids. Germline CDR1 is MNHEY and CDR2 is SVGAGI. CDR3 in DNA: TGTGCCGCCGCGAGGGAGAACACTGAAGCTTTCTTT. As protein: CAAARENTEAFF.

The J gene is TRBJ2-7, the V gene TRBV10-3; TRBD2 matches at 7 bases. V dropped 3 bases and J dropped 2; count of bases not matched to a gene: 4. Germline assignment: CDR1 ENHRY and CDR2 SYGVKD. This CDR3 has 14 residues. As DNA, the CDR3 is TGTGCCATCAGTGAAGCGGGACGCCCCTACGAGCAGTACTTC. The encoded protein is CAISEAGRPYEQYF.

This rearrangement joins TRBV9 to TRBJ2-7; no firm D call. CDR1 and CDR2 (germline): SGDLS, YYNGEE. V lost 3 bases, J lost 3 bases, and 13 bases lay in between. CDR3 length: 14 residues. The CDR3 reads CASSATPTGYEQYF. The CDR3 nucleotides read TGTGCCAGCAGCGCGACTCCGACTGGCTACGAGCAGTACTTC.

The sample holds one count of this clone. This same CDR3 is encoded by further DNA sequences in the sample. The rearrangement uses TRBV5-1 and TRBJ2-7; 8 nucleotides agree with TRBD1. The J segment lost 3 bases and the V segment lost 7 bases, leaving 3 bases of the junction unmatched. CDR3 size: 12 residues. CDR1 and CDR2 from the germline V gene are SGHRS and YFSETQ. The CDR3 loop is CASSGQGYEQYF. The DNA of the CDR3 is TGCGCCAGCTCTGGACAGGGCTACGAGCAGTACTTC.

The V call is TRBV11-2, the J call TRBJ2-1; 7 nucleotides line up with TRBD2. This CDR3 comprises 15 residues. CDR1 is SGHAT, CDR2 FQNNGV, per germline. The V gene end was trimmed by 0 bases and the J gene end by 9 bases; junction bases not matched to a gene: 8. The CDR3 loop is CASSLDRGSWGEQFF. CDR3 sequence (DNA): TGTGCCAGCAGCTTAGACCGCGGGAGCTGGGGTGAGCAGTTCTTC.

The CDR3 here is CASSARAGYEQYF. CDR3 nucleotides: TGTGCCAGCAGCGCTCGGGCGGGATACGAGCAGTACTTC. V and J are TRBV7-8 and TRBJ2-7, with D possibly matching TRBD2 (6 bases). With 5 bases removed from V and 4 bases from J, the gap between germline ends came to 12 bases. The germline gives CDR1 SGHVS, CDR2 FQNEAQ. The CDR3 is 13 amino acids. Combining the CDR3 with reference TRBV7-8 and TRBJ2-7 gives the whole variable domain GAGVSQSPRYKVAKRGQDVALRCDPISGHVSLFWYQQALGQGPEFLTYFQNEAQLDKSGLPSDRFFAERPEGSVSTLKIQRTQQEDSAVYLCASSARAGYEQYFGPGTRLTVT.

The CDR3 bases are TGTGCCAGCGCCCCCAGGGGCTCCACAAGCTACGAGCAGTACTTC. This gives the protein CASAPRGSTSYEQYF. J is TRBJ2-7 and V is TRBV28, with a weak D call TRBD1 (6 bases). This CDR3 has 15 amino acids. Germline V gives CDR1 MDHEN, CDR2 SYDVKM. V was clipped by 8 bases and J by 3 bases, with 20 bases between them.

Concerning this clone itself: Other DNA sequences of this sample code for an identical CDR3. In DNA form, the CDR3 reads TGCAGTGCTAGATCTGGGGCCGAGCAGTACTTC. Residues: CSARSGAEQYF. This rearrangement joins TRBV20-1 to TRBJ2-7; tentative D call: TRBD1 (5 bases). The V gene lost 2 bases and the J gene lost 6 bases, with 8 bases spanning the gap. Germline CDR1 is DFQATT and CDR2 is SNEGSKA (reference sequence). CDR3 size: 11 residues.

The rearrangement uses TRBV11-3 and TRBJ2-3; TRBD2 agrees at 8 bases. The CDR3 extends over 17 amino acids. V lost 2 bases, J lost 7 bases, and 14 bases stayed unmatched. Germline V gives CDR1 SGHNT, CDR2 YENEEA. DNA of the CDR3: TGTGCCAGCAGCTTAACTTCCGGTGGTAGCGGGGCTAATACGCAGTATTTT. It codes for CASSLTSGGSGANTQYF.

The chain uses TRBV6-6 and TRBJ2-7, with 8 bases fitting TRBD2. Germline V gene lookup returns CDR1 MNHNY and CDR2 SVGAGI (reference sequence). This CDR3 has 16 residues. V shed 5 bases and J 2 bases; nucleotides not matched to a gene: 11. DNA of the CDR3: TGTGCCAGCAGTACCCATTCCGGGACTAGACCCTACGAGCAGTACTTC. Its translation: CASSTHSGTRPYEQYF.

The chain is built from TRBV6-1 and TRBJ1-2; unclear D gene. Germline CDR1 MNHNS, CDR2 SASEGT. Trimming cost V 1 base and J 2 bases, with 5 bases left between them. The CDR3 has 13 amino acids. Written as DNA, the CDR3 is TGTGCCAGCAGTGAAGTGGAGAACTATGGCTACACCTTC. Translation gives CASSEVENYGYTF.

This chain uses TRBV5-1 with TRBJ2-5; D unresolved. The V end was cut by 5 bases, the J end by 5 bases, with 16 bases between. Germline V gene data show CDR1 as SGHRS and CDR2 as YFSETQ. The length of the CDR3 is 14 residues. The CDR3 reads CASRRSEFLETQYF. In DNA form, the CDR3 reads TGCGCCAGCAGGCGGAGTGAATTTTTGGAGACCCAGTACTTC.

The rearrangement uses TRBV19 and TRBJ1-5; D is uncertain. Germline assignment: CDR1 LNHDA and CDR2 SQIVND (reference sequence). The CDR3 sequence is 14 residues long. V gave up 2 bases and J gave up 2 bases, with 7 bases separating them. The CDR3 coding sequence is TGTGCCAGTAGTATAATGACTCGCAATCAGCCCCAGCATTTT. Its translation: CASSIMTRNQPQHF.

The chain recombines TRBV2 with TRBJ2-6, with TRBD1 identical over 9 bases. V was pared by 4 bases and J by 4 bases, with 11 bases of the junction left unmatched. Germline V CDR1 and CDR2: SNHLY, FYNNEI. There are 18 residues in the CDR3. The CDR3 reads CASSGDRVIVAGANVLTF. CDR3 nucleotides: TGTGCCAGCAGTGGGGACAGGGTGATAGTAGCAGGGGCCAACGTCCTGACTTTC.

With respect to this clone: Additional DNA sequences in this sample encode the identical CDR3. The V and J genes are TRBV19 and TRBJ2-2; 8 bases match TRBD2. The CDR3 is 14 amino acids. After removal of 6 bases from V and 2 bases from J, the junction contained 2 bases not matched to a gene. Germline assignment: CDR1 LNHDA and CDR2 SQIVND (reference sequence). The CDR3 DNA reads as TGTGCCAGTAGCCGGGGGGGAAACACCGGGGAGCTGTTTTTT. It codes for CASSRGGNTGELFF.

Details on this clone: Other DNA sequences from this sample encode an identical CDR3 as well. This rearrangement joins TRBV6-5 to TRBJ2-7; 8 bases match TRBD1. Germline V gives CDR1 MNHEY, CDR2 SVGAGI. The CDR3 covers 14 residues. The J segment lost 0 bases and the V segment lost 6 bases, leaving 4 bases of the junction unmatched. The DNA of the CDR3 is TGTGCCAGCAGGCGGACAGGGACCTCCTACGAGCAGTACTTC. Encoded protein: CASRRTGTSYEQYF.

The V gene is TRBV7-2, the J gene TRBJ2-7; D might be TRBD2 (5 bases). The CDR3 runs 16 residues. V was trimmed by 1 base and J by 6 bases, leaving 19 bases between them. Germline V gene sequence: CDR1 SGHTA, CDR2 FQGNSA. The CDR3 DNA follows: TGTGCCAGCAGCTTAGAAGGGAGAGCGGCCTTAAGCGAGCAGTACTTC. It specifies CASSLEGRAALSEQYF.

Notes on this clone: Different DNA sequences within this sample yield the same CDR3. This chain uses TRBV11-2 with TRBJ2-3; D unclear. Germline CDR1 reads SGHAT; CDR2 reads FQNNGV. The CDR3 is 13 amino acids. Trimming took 5 bases from V and 1 from J, leaving 7 bases between them. The CDR3 bases are TGTGCCAGCAGCCTCCCTGGCACAGATACGCAGTATTTT. Its protein is CASSLPGTDTQYF.

This clone was counted only a few times. The V and J genes are TRBV5-4 and TRBJ1-5, with a tentative D call TRBD1 (5 bases). Germline values: CDR1 SGHNT, CDR2 YYREEE (reference sequence). The CDR3 loop spans 15 amino acids. V lost 0 bases, J lost 0 bases, and 7 bases lay in between. In DNA form, the CDR3 reads TGTGCCAGCAGCTTGGACAGGTATAGCAATCAGCCCCAGCATTTT. Amino acid sequence: CASSLDRYSNQPQHF. Drawing the rest from reference TRBV5-4 and TRBJ1-5, the complete variable domain is ETGVTQSPTHLIKTRGQQVTLRCSSQSGHNTVSWYQQALGQGPQFIFQYYREEENGRGNFPPRFSGLQFPNYSSELNVNALELDDSALYLCASSLDRYSNQPQHFGDGTRLSIL.

This chain connects TRBV10-3 to TRBJ2-3, with D perhaps matching TRBD1 or TRBD2 (6 bases each). Germline-derived CDR1 and CDR2 are ENHRY and SYGVKD. The CDR3 sequence is 13 residues long. Trimming left V 7 bases short and J 4 bases short, with 12 bases between. The CDR3 region has the DNA TGTGCCATCAAAGGGGGGCCCGCAGATACGCAGTATTTT. It encodes CAIKGGPADTQYF.